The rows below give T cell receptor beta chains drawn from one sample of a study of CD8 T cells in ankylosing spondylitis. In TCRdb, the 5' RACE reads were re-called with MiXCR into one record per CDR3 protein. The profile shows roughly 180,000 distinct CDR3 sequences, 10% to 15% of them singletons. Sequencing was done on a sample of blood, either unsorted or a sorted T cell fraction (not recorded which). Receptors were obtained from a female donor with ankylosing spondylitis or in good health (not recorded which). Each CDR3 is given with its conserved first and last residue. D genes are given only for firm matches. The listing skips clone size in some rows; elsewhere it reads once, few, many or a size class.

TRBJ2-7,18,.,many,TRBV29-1,TGCAGCGTTGTAACGGAACGGAAATTCGTGGGCAACTCCTACGAGCAGTACTTC,CSVVTERKFVGNSYEQYF
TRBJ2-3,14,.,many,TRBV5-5,TGTGCCAGCAGCCTGGACAGTTCCTCAGATACGCAGTATTTT,CASSLDSSSDTQYF
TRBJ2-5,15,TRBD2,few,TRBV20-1,TGCAGTGCCGAAGGCGTAGCGGGAGTTGGAGAGACCCAGTACTTC,CSAEGVAGVGETQYF
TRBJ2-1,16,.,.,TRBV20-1,TGCAGTGCTAGAGATGGTCGGGGAAGCTCCTACAATGAGCAGTTCTTC,CSARDGRGSSYNEQFF
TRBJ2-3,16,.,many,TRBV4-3,TGCGCCAGCAGCCAAGAGGGCACAGGATCCACAGATACGCAGTATTTT,CASSQEGTGSTDTQYF
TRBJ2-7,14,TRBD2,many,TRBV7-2,TGTGCCAGCAGTCAGCCTAGCGGCTCCTACGAGCAGTACTTC,CASSQPSGSYEQYF
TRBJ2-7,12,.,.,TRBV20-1,TGCAGTGCTAGGCCCCCAGGGTACGAGCAGTACTTC,CSARPPGYEQYF
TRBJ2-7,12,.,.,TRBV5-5,TGTGCCAGCAGCTGGACAGCGTACGAGCAGTACTTC,CASSWTAYEQYF
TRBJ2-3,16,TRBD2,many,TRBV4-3,TGCGCCAGCAGCCAAGGGACTAGCGGGATCACAGATACGCAGTATTTT,CASSQGTSGITDTQYF
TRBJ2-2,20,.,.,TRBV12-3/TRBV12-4,TGTGCCAGCATCTGGGGAGGGACAGGTCCCAAATCTACAAACACCGGGGAGCTGTTTTTT,CASIWGGTGPKSTNTGELFF
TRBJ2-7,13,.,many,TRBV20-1,TGCAGTGCTAGAGATCTTTCGGGCTACGAGCAGTACTTC,CSARDLSGYEQYF
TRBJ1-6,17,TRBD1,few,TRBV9,TGTGCCAGCAGCCCAGGGGGGGTGAGCTCCTATAATTCACCCCTCCACTTT,CASSPGGVSSYNSPLHF
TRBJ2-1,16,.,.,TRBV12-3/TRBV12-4,TGTGCCAGCAGTCGTGGCACAGGGCTCTCCTACAATGAGCAGTTCTTC,CASSRGTGLSYNEQFF
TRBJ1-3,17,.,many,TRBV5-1,TGCGCCAGCAGCTTGGAGGTCGGGAGGCTCTCTGGAAACACCATATATTTT,CASSLEVGRLSGNTIYF
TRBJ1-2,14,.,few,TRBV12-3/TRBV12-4,TGTGCCAGCAGTCCCTCTGCGGGGGACGGCGGCTACACCTTC,CASSPSAGDGGYTF
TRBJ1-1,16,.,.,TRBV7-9,TGTGCCAGCAGCTTAGCTATCGCCCAAATGAACACTGAAGCTTTCTTT,CASSLAIAQMNTEAFF
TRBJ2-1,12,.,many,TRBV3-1,TGTGCCAGCAGCGATCTAGCAACTAAGCAGTTCTTC,CASSDLATKQFF
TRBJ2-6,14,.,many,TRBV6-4,TGTGCCAGCAGTGACAACTCTGGGGCCAACGTCCTGACTTTC,CASSDNSGANVLTF
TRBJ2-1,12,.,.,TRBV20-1,TGCAGTCGAGGATCTGAATACAATGAGCAGTTCTTC,CSRGSEYNEQFF
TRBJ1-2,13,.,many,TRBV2,TGTGCCAGCGTCGCAGGTGGAGGAAGGGGCTACACCTTC,CASVAGGGRGYTF
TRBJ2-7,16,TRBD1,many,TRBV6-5,TGTGCCAGCAGTTCTCTAACAGGGGGCAGCTCCTACGAGCAGTACTTC,CASSSLTGGSSYEQYF
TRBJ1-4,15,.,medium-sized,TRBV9,TGTGCCAGCAGCGTCTTACAGGGAACTAATGAAAAACTGTTTTTT,CASSVLQGTNEKLFF
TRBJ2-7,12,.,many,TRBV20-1,TGCAGTGCTAGAGTCCCCCCCCACGAGCAGTACTTC,CSARVPPHEQYF
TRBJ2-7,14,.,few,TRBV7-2,TGTGCCAGCAGCCCTACGACAGATCCCTACGAGCAGTACTTC,CASSPTTDPYEQYF
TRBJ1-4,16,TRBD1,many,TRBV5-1,TGCGCCAGCAGCTCGACAGGGACTGCAACTAATGAAAAACTGTTTTTT,CASSSTGTATNEKLFF
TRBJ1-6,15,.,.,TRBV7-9,TGTGCCAGCAGCCCTATGACAGCGGGTAATTCACCCCTCCACTTT,CASSPMTAGNSPLHF
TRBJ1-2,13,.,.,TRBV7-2,TGTGCCAGCAGCTCGGACAGACAATATGGCTACACCTTC,CASSSDRQYGYTF
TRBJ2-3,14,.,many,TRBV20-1,TGCAGTGCTTTAACGGGCGCGGGCACAGATACGCAGTATTTT,CSALTGAGTDTQYF
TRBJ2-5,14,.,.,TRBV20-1,TGCAGTGCTAGCGAATCGACGGACAGAGGGACCCAGTACTTC,CSASESTDRGTQYF
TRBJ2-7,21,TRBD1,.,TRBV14,TGTGCCAGCAGCCAAGATCCAGTAGAGGGGGACAGGGGCAGGGGGGCCTACGAGCAGTACTTC,CASSQDPVEGDRGRGAYEQYF
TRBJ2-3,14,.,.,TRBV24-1,TGTGCCACCAGTGATCACAGGGAAACAGATACGCAGTATTTT,CATSDHRETDTQYF
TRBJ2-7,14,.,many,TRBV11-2,TGTGCCAGCAGCACCTTTGGGCTGACCTACGAGCAGTACTTC,CASSTFGLTYEQYF
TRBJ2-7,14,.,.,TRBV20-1,TGCAGTGCTAGCCCCAGCGGGCTCGGTCTGGAGCAGTACTTC,CSASPSGLGLEQYF
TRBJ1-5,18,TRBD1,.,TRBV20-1,TGCAGTGCCCAGGGGATTAAACAGGGGAAGGTTGGCAATCAGCCCCAGCATTTT,CSAQGIKQGKVGNQPQHF
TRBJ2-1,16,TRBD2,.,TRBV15,TGTGCCACCAGCAGATTGCGGGAGGGCGGGCACAATGAGCAGTTCTTC,CATSRLREGGHNEQFF
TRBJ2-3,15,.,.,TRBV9,TGTGCCAGCAGTCCCGACCCCTTACGCACAGATACGCAGTATTTT,CASSPDPLRTDTQYF
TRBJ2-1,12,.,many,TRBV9,TGTGCCAGCAGCGTAACTAGAGGTGAGCAGTTCTTC,CASSVTRGEQFF
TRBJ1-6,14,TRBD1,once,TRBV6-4,TGTGCCAGCAGTGTGACAGGGGAAGGGTCACCCCTCCACTTT,CASSVTGEGSPLHF
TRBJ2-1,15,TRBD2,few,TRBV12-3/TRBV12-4,TGTGCCAGCACCCCGGGACTAGCTTTCGGCAATGAGCAGTTCTTC,CASTPGLAFGNEQFF
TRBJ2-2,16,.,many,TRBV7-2,TGTGCCAGCAGCTTGTCTGGGAGGATGAACACCGGGGAGCTGTTTTTT,CASSLSGRMNTGELFF
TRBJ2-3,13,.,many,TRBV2,TGTGCCAGCAGTGAAGATCCGCAGGGGCCGCAGTATTTT,CASSEDPQGPQYF